A selection of T cell receptor beta chains follows, all from one sample in a study of CD8+CD57+ T cells in acquired aplastic anemia. TCRdb independently ran MiXCR on the reads; one entry per CDR3 protein. This sample yields roughly 98,000 distinct CDR3 sequences, of which roughly two thirds are seen a single time; 65% belongs to the top ten. Sequenced material: sorted CD4+, CD8+, or CD8+CD57+ T cells (not recorded which) from PBMCs. The receptors derive from a human donor with aplastic anemia. The CDR3 runs from the conserved cysteine through the conserved F or W.

V gene	J gene	CDR3 protein
TRBV11-2	TRBJ1-4	CASSWDRGGEKLFF
TRBV19	TRBJ1-5	CASRNVGSSGQPQHF
TRBV29-1	TRBJ2-5	CSVEGTGGSETQYF
TRBV6-1	TRBJ2-6	CASSPTWEWGANVLTF
TRBV24-1	TRBJ1-1	CATRGQGLMNTEAFF
TRBV2	TRBJ2-7	CAKGGRMYEQHF
TRBV9	TRBJ2-3	CASSTGDRAVF
TRBV19	TRBJ2-1	CASSTRQDEQFF
TRBV10-3	TRBJ2-2	CAINIGGNTGELFF
TRBV7-9	TRBJ1-1	CASSLGTDRYTEAFF
TRBV11-1	TRBJ1-1	CASSSRDDSAVGTEAFF
TRBV14	TRBJ1-2	CASSQDVHGYTF
TRBV25-1	TRBJ2-7	CASSEVFEQYF
TRBV15	TRBJ1-3	CATSGDRAPSGNTIYF
TRBV5-1	TRBJ1-1	CASSPYGGLGPEAFF
TRBV19	TRBJ2-3	CASSTGRSDTQYF
TRBV20-1	TRBJ2-1	CSWISGGAAEQFF
TRBV20-1	TRBJ1-1	CSARRRTGQTEAFF
TRBV10-3	TRBJ2-7	CAISDTQGIISYEQYF
TRBV20-1	TRBJ2-1	CSAIPFSGSLYNEQFF
TRBV20-1	TRBJ2-7	CSARDANSYEQYF
TRBV3-1	TRBJ2-3	CASSQGGDTQYF
TRBV19	TRBJ1-2	CASIESRDDNYGYTF
TRBV5-1	TRBJ2-1	CASSLATFGGAYNEQFF
TRBV10-2	TRBJ2-7	CASSYSGGYEQYF
TRBV20-1	TRBJ2-7	CSAPLSEQYF
TRBV2	TRBJ2-6	CASTFFTSGANVLTF
TRBV11-2	TRBJ2-7	CASSFVAGGLWEQYF
TRBV10-3	TRBJ2-1	CAISGYEQFF
TRBV9	TRBJ2-7	CASSVGTGVGYEQYF
TRBV20-1	TRBJ2-3	CSALGTGAADTQYF
TRBV20-1	TRBJ2-7	CSARGGGPYEQYF
TRBV19	TRBJ1-6	CASSPSLGSPLHF
TRBV5-6	TRBJ2-1	CASSFGFSSGNEQFF
TRBV25-1	TRBJ2-5	CASRSGLAGEGTQYF
TRBV10-3	TRBJ1-5	CAISDQGNNQPQHF
TRBV4-3	TRBJ2-7	CASSQDQTGFNNEQYF
TRBV24-1	TRBJ2-5	CATSDFYTREQETQYF
TRBV5-1	TRBJ1-2	CASSSGSDGYTF
TRBV7-2	TRBJ1-5	CASHRTGDQPQHF
TRBV12-3/TRBV12-4	TRBJ1-6	CASSLGGSPLHF
TRBV10-3	TRBJ2-5	CAINGQVSYGETQYF
TRBV11-1	TRBJ2-3	CASSLEGGGTDTQYF
TRBV20-1	TRBJ2-7	CSANRLDVGFYEQYF
TRBV15	TRBJ2-7	CATSTPGQTSYEQYF
TRBV11-1	TRBJ1-1	CASSGNRGGNTEAFF
TRBV24-1	TRBJ2-7	CATSDSSPGTGNEQYF
TRBV20-1	TRBJ1-1	CSALNSGDRGGEAFF
TRBV2	TRBJ2-3	CASTGLGNTDTQYF
TRBV10-3	TRBJ2-7	CAISASDRIYEQYF
TRBV4-1	TRBJ2-7	CASSSMDSSYEQYF
TRBV29-1	TRBJ2-7	CSGAVGQGYEQYF
TRBV20-1	TRBJ1-4	CSARQQDRDEKLFF
TRBV4-3	TRBJ2-1	CASSQGITSGRSEQFF
TRBV2	TRBJ2-2	CASSAGVTGELFF
TRBV10-3	TRBJ1-1	CAISEGSGSTEAFF